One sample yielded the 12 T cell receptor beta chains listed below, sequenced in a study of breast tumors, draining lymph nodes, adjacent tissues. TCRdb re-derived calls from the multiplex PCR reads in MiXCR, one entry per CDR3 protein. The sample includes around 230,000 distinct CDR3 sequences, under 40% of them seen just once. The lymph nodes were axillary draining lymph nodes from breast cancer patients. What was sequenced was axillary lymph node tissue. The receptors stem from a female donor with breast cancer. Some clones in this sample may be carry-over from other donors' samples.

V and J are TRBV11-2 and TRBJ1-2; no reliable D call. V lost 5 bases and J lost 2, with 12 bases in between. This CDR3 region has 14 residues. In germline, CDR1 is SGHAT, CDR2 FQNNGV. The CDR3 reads CASSLREVNYGYTF. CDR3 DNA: TGTGCCAGCAGCCTACGGGAGGTGAACTATGGCTACACCTTC.

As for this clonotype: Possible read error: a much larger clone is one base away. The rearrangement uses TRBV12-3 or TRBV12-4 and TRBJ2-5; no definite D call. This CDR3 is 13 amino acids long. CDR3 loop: CAGSFVWGETQYF. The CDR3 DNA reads TGTGCCGGCAGTTTTGTGTGGGGAGAGACCCAGTACTTC.

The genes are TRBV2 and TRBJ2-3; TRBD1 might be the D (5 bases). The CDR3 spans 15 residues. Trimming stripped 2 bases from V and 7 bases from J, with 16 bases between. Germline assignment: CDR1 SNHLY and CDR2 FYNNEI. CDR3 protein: CASSESLRSGNTQYF. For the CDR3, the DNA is TGTGCCAGCAGTGAAAGCCTGCGCTCAGGGAATACGCAGTATTTT.

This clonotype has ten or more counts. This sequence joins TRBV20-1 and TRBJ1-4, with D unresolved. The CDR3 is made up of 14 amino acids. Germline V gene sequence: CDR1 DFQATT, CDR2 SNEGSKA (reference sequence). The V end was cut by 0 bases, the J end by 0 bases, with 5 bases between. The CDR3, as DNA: TGCAGTGCTAGAGACTCCTCAACTAATGAAAAACTGTTTTTT. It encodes CSARDSSTNEKLFF.

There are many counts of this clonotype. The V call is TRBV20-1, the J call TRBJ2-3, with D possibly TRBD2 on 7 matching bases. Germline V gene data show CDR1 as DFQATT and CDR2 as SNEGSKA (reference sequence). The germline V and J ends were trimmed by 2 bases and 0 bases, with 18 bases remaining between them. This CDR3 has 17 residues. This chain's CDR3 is CSARPPRGRLSTDTQYF. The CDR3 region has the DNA TGCAGTGCTAGACCGCCGCGGGGGCGCCTTAGCACAGATACGCAGTATTTT.

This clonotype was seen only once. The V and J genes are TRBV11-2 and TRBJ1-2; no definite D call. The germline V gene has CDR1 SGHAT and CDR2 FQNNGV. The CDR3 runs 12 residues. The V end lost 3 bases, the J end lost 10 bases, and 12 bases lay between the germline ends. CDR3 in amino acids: CASSLADSPYTF. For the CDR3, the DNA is TGTGCCAGCAGCTTGGCAGATTCTCCCTACACCTTC.

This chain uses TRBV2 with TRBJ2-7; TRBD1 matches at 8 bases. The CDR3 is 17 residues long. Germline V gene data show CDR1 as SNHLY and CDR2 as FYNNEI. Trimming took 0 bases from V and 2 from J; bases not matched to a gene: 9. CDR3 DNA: TGTGCCAGCAGTGAAGCGCCAGGCAGGGGGCCCACCTACGAGCAGTACTTC. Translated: CASSEAPGRGPTYEQYF.

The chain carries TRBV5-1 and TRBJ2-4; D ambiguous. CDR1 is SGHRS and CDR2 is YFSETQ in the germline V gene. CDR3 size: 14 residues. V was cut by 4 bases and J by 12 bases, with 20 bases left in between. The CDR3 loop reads CASSPLDLKSRQYF. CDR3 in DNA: TGCGCCAGCAGCCCCCTAGACCTCAAGTCCCGTCAGTACTTC.

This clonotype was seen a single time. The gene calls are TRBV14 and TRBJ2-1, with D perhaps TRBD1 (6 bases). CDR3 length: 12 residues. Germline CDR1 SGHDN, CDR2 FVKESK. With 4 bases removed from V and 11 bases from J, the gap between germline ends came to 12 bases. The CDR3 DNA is TGTGCCAGCAGCCTAAACAGGGTTCAGCAGTTCTTC. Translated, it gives CASSLNRVQQFF.

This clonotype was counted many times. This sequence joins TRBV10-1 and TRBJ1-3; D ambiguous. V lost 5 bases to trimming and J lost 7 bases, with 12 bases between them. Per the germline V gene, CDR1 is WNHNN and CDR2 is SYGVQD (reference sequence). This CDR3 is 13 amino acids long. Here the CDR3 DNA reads TGCGCCAGCAGTCCGGACTTTGGGAACACCATATATTTT. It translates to CASSPDFGNTIYF.

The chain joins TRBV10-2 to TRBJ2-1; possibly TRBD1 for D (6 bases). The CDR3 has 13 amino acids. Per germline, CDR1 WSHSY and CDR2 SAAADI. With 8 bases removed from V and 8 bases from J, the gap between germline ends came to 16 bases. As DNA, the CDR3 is TGCGCCAGCGCGGTGGGGGCCGTCGATGAGCAGTTCTTC. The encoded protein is CASAVGAVDEQFF.

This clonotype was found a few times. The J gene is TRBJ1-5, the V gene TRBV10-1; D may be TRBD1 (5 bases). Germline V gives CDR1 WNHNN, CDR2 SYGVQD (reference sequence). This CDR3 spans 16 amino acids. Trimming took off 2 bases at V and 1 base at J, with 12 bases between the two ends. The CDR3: CASSEPSGLSNQPQHF. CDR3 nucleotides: TGCGCCAGCAGTGAGCCCTCAGGGCTCAGCAATCAGCCCCAGCATTTT.